Below, 27 T cell receptor beta chains from the same sample are listed, as sequenced in a study of Ad26.COV2.S vaccination and SARS-CoV-2 variants. Treatment denoted: 15 to 20 received Ad26.COV2.S at low or high dose, single or two shots; 5 received placebo; per-sample allocation not given. Day 63 after the first vaccine or placebo injection was the time point for sampling. Only in-frame clones appear in the TCRdb table, and some are missing; sequencing was by immunoSEQ multiplex PCR. The sample lists under 250,000 clones, roughly nine tenths occurring once. Sequenced here: peripheral blood, sampled in a trial of Ad26.COV2.S vaccine versus placebo. Receptors originate from a person aged 18-65 years who received the Ad26.COV2.S COVID-19 vaccine or a placebo.

V usage is TRBV6-5 and J usage is TRBJ1-1; possible D gene TRBD1, 6 bases. The CDR3 runs to 13 residues. V was clipped by 6 bases and J by 3 bases, with 11 bases between them. Germline lookup yields CDR1 MNHEY and CDR2 SVGAGI. The CDR3 loop is CASRISGDTEAFF. The CDR3 region has the DNA TGTGCCAGCAGGATCTCAGGGGACACTGAAGCTTTCTTT.

J is TRBJ2-7 and V is TRBV6-5, with TRBD1 matching 8 bases. Looked up from germline, CDR1 is MNHEY and CDR2 is SVGAGI. The CDR3 contains 13 residues. V dropped 6 bases and J dropped 2; count of bases not matched to a gene: 3. The CDR3 loop reads CASRRTGPYEQYF. The DNA for the CDR3 is TGTGCCAGCAGGAGGACAGGGCCCTACGAGCAGTACTTC.

This clone occurred a few times. CDR3 coding DNA: TGTGCCAGTAGGTTGAGGGGACAGGGCTCCTACGAGCAGTACTTC. Translating gives CASRLRGQGSYEQYF. This chain joins TRBV19 and TRBJ2-7; TRBD1 matches 9 bases. After removal of 6 bases from V and 0 bases from J, the junction contained 6 bases not matched to a gene. The CDR3 has 15 amino acids. Germline V CDR1 and CDR2: LNHDA, SQIVND (reference sequence).

The DNA of the CDR3 is TGTGCCACTCTCGCGAAGGGTGACTCCTACGAGCAGTACGTC. As protein: CATLAKGDSYEQYV. The chain is built from TRBV15 and TRBJ2-7; no definite D call. CDR1 and CDR2 from the germline V gene are LNHNV and YYDKDF (reference sequence). CDR3 size: 14 residues. V was clipped by 9 bases and J by 0 bases, with 15 bases between them.

The chain employs TRBV29-1 and TRBJ2-6, with 9 bases fitting TRBD2. The J segment lost 4 bases and the V segment lost 4 bases, leaving 11 bases of the junction unmatched. The CDR3 spans 17 residues. Germline V gene data show CDR1 as SQVTM and CDR2 as ANQGSEA. In DNA form, the CDR3 reads TGCAGCGTTGCAGGCCTAGCGGGACGAACCGGGGCCAACGTCCTGACTTTC. Protein: CSVAGLAGRTGANVLTF.

This clone was counted a single time. This chain joins TRBV5-5 and TRBJ1-1; possibly TRBD1 for D (6 bases). CDR3 length: 15 amino acids. Germline V gene sequence: CDR1 SGHKS, CDR2 YYEKEE (reference sequence). Trimming removed 3 bases at V and 1 base at J, with 13 bases between. CDR3 amino acids: CASSWGSGANTEAFF. DNA for the CDR3: TGTGCCAGCAGCTGGGGGTCGGGGGCGAACACTGAAGCTTTCTTT.

The chain couples TRBV27 to TRBJ2-1; D is perhaps TRBD2 (6 bases). Germline V gene data show CDR1 as MNHEY and CDR2 as SMNVEV (reference sequence). The V gene lost 8 bases and the J gene lost 2 bases, with 19 bases spanning the gap. This CDR3 contains 16 residues. The CDR3 bases are TGTGCCAGCTTTAAGTCGGGGGAAGACCCCTACAATGAGCAGTTCTTC. This gives the protein CASFKSGEDPYNEQFF.

The rearrangement joins TRBV2 to TRBJ1-6; possibly TRBD1 for D (6 bases). V lost 7 bases to trimming and J lost 6 bases, with 16 bases between them. Germline V gene lookup returns CDR1 SNHLY and CDR2 FYNNEI. CDR3 size: 15 residues. The CDR3 here is CASKPQGVGNSPLHF. CDR3 coding DNA: TGTGCCAGCAAGCCACAGGGAGTAGGTAATTCACCCCTCCACTTT. Looking up the rest from reference TRBV2 and TRBJ1-6 gives the full variable domain: EPEVTQTPSHQVTQMGQEVILRCVPISNHLYFYWYRQILGQKVEFLVSFYNNEISEKSEIFDDQFSVERPDGSNFTLKIRSTKLEDSAMYFCASKPQGVGNSPLHFGNGTRLTVT.

The chain joins TRBV6-5 to TRBJ2-1, with 7 bases aligning to TRBD2. V lost 7 bases to trimming and J lost 3 bases; unmatched junction nucleotides: 9. CDR3 length equals 15 residues. Germline V gives CDR1 MNHEY, CDR2 SVGAGI. The CDR3 protein is CASILGGSGYNEQFF. DNA of the CDR3: TGTGCCAGCATACTGGGCGGGAGTGGCTACAATGAGCAGTTCTTC.

The CDR3 reads CASSLAVTQETQYF. CDR3 coding DNA: TGTGCCAGCAGCTTAGCAGTGACCCAAGAGACCCAGTACTTC. The chain joins TRBV7-2 to TRBJ2-5; D unclear. The germline V gene encodes CDR1 SGHTA and CDR2 FQGNSA. V was cut by 0 bases and J by 1 base, with 6 bases left in between. This CDR3 is built from 14 residues.

This clone was detected once. This CDR3 reads CASSEGTVLSSETQYF. DNA of the CDR3: TGTGCCAGCAGCGAGGGGACTGTCCTTAGTTCGGAGACCCAGTACTTC. This chain joins TRBV9 and TRBJ2-5, with a possible D match to TRBD2 (6 bases). V lost 3 bases and J 5 bases, leaving 20 bases between the germline ends. Germline V gene data show CDR1 as SGDLS and CDR2 as YYNGEE. The CDR3 is made up of 16 amino acids.

This clone was seen a single time. The chain couples TRBV7-6 to TRBJ2-2; 7 bases match TRBD1. J lost 2 bases, V lost 4 bases, and 4 bases had no gene match. The CDR3 has 15 residues. Germline V gene sequence: CDR1 SGHVS, CDR2 FNYEAQ. The CDR3 nucleotides are TGTGCCAGCAGCTCTGACAGGGTCAACACCGGGGAGCTGTTTTTT. Translating gives CASSSDRVNTGELFF. Combining the CDR3 with reference TRBV7-6 and TRBJ2-2 gives the whole variable domain GAGVSQSPRYKVTKRGQDVALRCDPISGHVSLYWYRQALGQGPEFLTYFNYEAQQDKSGLPNDRFSAERPEGSISTLTIQRTEQRDSAMYRCASSSDRVNTGELFFGEGSRLTVL.

This clone is a singleton in its sample. The chain links TRBV7-7 to TRBJ2-2; 12 bases are a match to TRBD1. The CDR3 is 15 residues long. V was pared by 5 bases and J by 7 bases, with 5 bases of the junction left unmatched. The germline gives CDR1 SSHAT, CDR2 FNYEAQ (reference sequence). CDR3 protein: CASSAGTGGFGELFF. CDR3 sequence (DNA): TGTGCCAGCAGCGCCGGGACAGGGGGCTTCGGGGAGCTGTTTTTT.

This chain joins TRBV18 and TRBJ1-2; no clear D. Germline CDR1 is KGHSH and CDR2 is LQKENI. V lost 2 bases and J 3 bases, leaving 16 bases between the germline ends. The CDR3 runs to 16 residues. The CDR3 region is CASSPEAALGYYGYTF. The CDR3 coding sequence is TGTGCCAGCTCACCAGAGGCGGCCTTGGGGTACTATGGCTACACCTTC.

V gene TRBV7-8 combines with J gene TRBJ1-1; TRBD1 is a possible D gene (5 bases). The CDR3 has 15 residues. Germline CDR1 and CDR2: SGHVS and FQNEAQ. V gave up 7 bases and J gave up 0 bases, with 15 bases separating them. In nucleotides, the CDR3 is TGTGCCAGCAACTCACGGGGGGACCTGAACACTGAAGCTTTCTTT. Its protein is CASNSRGDLNTEAFF.

The chain has TRBV7-2 and TRBJ1-1; no clear D. The CDR3 is 16 residues long. Germline V lookup: CDR1 SGHTA, CDR2 FQGNSA. Trimming took off 5 bases at V and 1 base at J, with 17 bases between the two ends. The CDR3 nucleotides read TGTGCCAGCAGCCTGCAGCCCACCTCCCCGAACACTGAAGCTTTCTTT. This gives the protein CASSLQPTSPNTEAFF.

The V gene is TRBV7-9, the J gene TRBJ2-3; D is possibly TRBD1 (6 bases). This CDR3 spans 16 amino acids. Trimming stripped 1 base from V and 2 bases from J, with 13 bases between. Germline V gene lookup returns CDR1 SEHNR and CDR2 FQNEAQ (reference sequence). CDR3 in DNA: TGTGCCAGCAGCTTAGGCCAGGGGCGCTCCACAGATACGCAGTATTTT. Residues: CASSLGQGRSTDTQYF.

J is TRBJ2-7 and V is TRBV6-6; 7 bases line up with TRBD1. Losses at the gene ends were 5 bases for V and 5 bases for J; bases not matched to a gene: 12. From germline, CDR1 is MNHNY and CDR2 SVGAGI (reference sequence). This CDR3 is 15 amino acids long. CDR3 sequence: CASSTHLTGRNEQYV. DNA for the CDR3: TGTGCCAGCAGTACCCATCTGACAGGGCGGAACGAGCAGTACGTC.

V is TRBV4-2 and J is TRBJ2-1; D is unresolved. Germline V gene sequence: CDR1 LGHNA, CDR2 YNFKEQ. V lost 1 base and J 6 bases, leaving 13 bases between the germline ends. The CDR3 length is 15 residues. For the CDR3, the DNA is TGTGCCAGCAGCCAAGGAACCCTCTACGGCAATGAGCAGTTCTTC. This translates into CASSQGTLYGNEQFF.

V is TRBV18 and J is TRBJ1-3, with D perhaps TRBD1 (6 bases). V gave up 1 base and J gave up 2 bases, with 12 bases separating them. Germline V gene data show CDR1 as KGHSH and CDR2 as LQKENI. This CDR3 region has 16 residues. The CDR3 coding sequence is TGTGCCAGCTCACCACTCCGGGACACCACTGGAAACACCATATATTTT. Amino acids: CASSPLRDTTGNTIYF. Full variable domain (remainder filled in from reference TRBV18 and TRBJ1-3): NAGVMQNPRHLVRRRGQEARLRCSPMKGHSHVYWYRQLPEEGLKFMVYLQKENIIDESGMPKERFSAEFPKEGPSILRIQQVVRGDSAAYFCASSPLRDTTGNTIYFGEGSWLTVV.

In the case of this clone: This sample includes further DNA sequences coding for the same CDR3. The chain is built from TRBV6-5 and TRBJ2-7; TRBD2 agrees at 9 bases. The CDR3 loop spans 15 amino acids. V was pared by 3 bases and J by 3 bases, with 6 bases of the junction left unmatched. The germline gives CDR1 MNHEY, CDR2 SVGAGI. CDR3 in amino acids: CASSYLAGGGYEQYF. The DNA of the CDR3 is TGTGCCAGCAGTTATTTGGCGGGGGGGGGCTACGAGCAGTACTTC.

The chain uses TRBV4-1 and TRBJ2-2; D is unresolved. Deletions cut 0 bases from V and 6 bases from J, with 8 bases between. The CDR3 extends over 14 amino acids. Germline V gene data show CDR1 as MGHRA and CDR2 as YSYEKL. Here the CDR3 DNA reads TGCGCCAGCAGCCAAGATCCTGGGCCCGGGGAGCTGTTTTTT. Protein product: CASSQDPGPGELFF.

This chain links TRBV7-9 with TRBJ1-1; unclear D gene. The CDR3 has 15 amino acids. The germline V and J ends were trimmed by 4 bases and 1 base, with 13 bases remaining between them. Germline assignment: CDR1 SEHNR and CDR2 FQNEAQ (reference sequence). The CDR3 spells CASSSPQASNTEAFF. For the CDR3, the DNA is TGTGCCAGCAGCTCTCCCCAGGCATCGAACACTGAAGCTTTCTTT.

V and J are TRBV5-1 and TRBJ2-7, with 8 bases identical to TRBD1. The CDR3 spans 13 residues. CDR1 is SGHRS and CDR2 is YFSETQ in the germline V gene. V lost 5 bases, J lost 5 bases, and 6 bases stayed unmatched. The CDR3 DNA reads as TGCGCCAGCAGAAGACAGGGGAATCACGAGCAGTACTTC. Translation gives CASRRQGNHEQYF.

This sequence joins TRBV7-2 and TRBJ2-1; TRBD2 matches at 9 bases. This CDR3 has 16 amino acids. The germline V gene has CDR1 SGHTA and CDR2 FQGNSA. V lost 1 base and J lost 2; bases outside the gene matches: 3. CDR3 loop: CASSLGGGGAYNEQFF. The CDR3, as DNA: TGTGCCAGCAGCTTAGGCGGGGGGGGCGCCTACAATGAGCAGTTCTTC.

This clone was observed many times. The chain joins TRBV11-1 to TRBJ2-7; a weak D match, TRBD2 (6 bases). Per germline, CDR1 SGHAT and CDR2 FQDESV (reference sequence). With 5 bases removed from V and 9 bases from J, the gap between germline ends came to 14 bases. The CDR3 covers 12 residues. The CDR3 bases are TGTGCCAGCAGCAACCCGGCCGGGAGGCAGTACGTC. Translated, it gives CASSNPAGRQYV.

The chain uses TRBV2 and TRBJ2-2; D gene uncertain. Germline V lookup: CDR1 SNHLY, CDR2 FYNNEI. V lost 6 bases and J 6 bases, leaving 17 bases between the germline ends. The CDR3 extends over 15 amino acids. The CDR3 protein is CASRVDLLGPGELFF. The CDR3 nucleotides are TGTGCCAGCAGAGTCGACCTCCTAGGCCCCGGGGAGCTGTTTTTT.